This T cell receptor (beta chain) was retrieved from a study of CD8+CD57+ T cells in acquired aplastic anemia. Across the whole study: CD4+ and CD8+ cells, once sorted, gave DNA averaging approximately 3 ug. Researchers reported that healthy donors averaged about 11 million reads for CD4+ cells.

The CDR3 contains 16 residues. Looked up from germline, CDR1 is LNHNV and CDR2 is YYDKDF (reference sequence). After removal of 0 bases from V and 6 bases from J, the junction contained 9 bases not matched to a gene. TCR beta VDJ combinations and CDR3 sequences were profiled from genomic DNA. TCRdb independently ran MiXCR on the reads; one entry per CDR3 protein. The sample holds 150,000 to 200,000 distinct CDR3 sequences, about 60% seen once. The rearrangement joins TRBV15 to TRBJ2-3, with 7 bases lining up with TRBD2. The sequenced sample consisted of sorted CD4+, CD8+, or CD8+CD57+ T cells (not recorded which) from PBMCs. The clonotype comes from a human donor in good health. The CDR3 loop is CATSRDPGGSTDTQYF. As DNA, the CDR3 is TGTGCCACCAGCAGAGATCCGGGCGGGAGTACCGATACGCAGTATTTT. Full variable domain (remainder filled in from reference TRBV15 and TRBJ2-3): DAMVIQNPRYQVTQFGKPVTLSCSQTLNHNVMYWYQQKSSQAPKLLFHYYDKDFNNEADTPDNFQSRRPNTSFCFLDIRSPGLGDTAMYLCATSRDPGGSTDTQYFGPGTRLTVL.